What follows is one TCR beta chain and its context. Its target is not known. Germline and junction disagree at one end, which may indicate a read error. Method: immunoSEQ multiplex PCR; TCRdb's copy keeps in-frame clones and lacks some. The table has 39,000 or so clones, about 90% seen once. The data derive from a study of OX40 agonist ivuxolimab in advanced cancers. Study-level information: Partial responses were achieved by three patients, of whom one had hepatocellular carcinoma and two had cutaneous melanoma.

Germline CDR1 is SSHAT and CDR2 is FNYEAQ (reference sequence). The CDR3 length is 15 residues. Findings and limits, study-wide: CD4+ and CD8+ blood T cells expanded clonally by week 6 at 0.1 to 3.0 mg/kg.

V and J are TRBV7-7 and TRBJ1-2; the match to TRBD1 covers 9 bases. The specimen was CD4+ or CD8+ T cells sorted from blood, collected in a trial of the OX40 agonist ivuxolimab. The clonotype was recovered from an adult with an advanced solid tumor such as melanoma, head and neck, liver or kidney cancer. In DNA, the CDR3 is TGTGCTAGCAGCCCATGGACAGGGGACCCCTATGGCTACACCTTC. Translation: CASSPWTGDPYGYTF.